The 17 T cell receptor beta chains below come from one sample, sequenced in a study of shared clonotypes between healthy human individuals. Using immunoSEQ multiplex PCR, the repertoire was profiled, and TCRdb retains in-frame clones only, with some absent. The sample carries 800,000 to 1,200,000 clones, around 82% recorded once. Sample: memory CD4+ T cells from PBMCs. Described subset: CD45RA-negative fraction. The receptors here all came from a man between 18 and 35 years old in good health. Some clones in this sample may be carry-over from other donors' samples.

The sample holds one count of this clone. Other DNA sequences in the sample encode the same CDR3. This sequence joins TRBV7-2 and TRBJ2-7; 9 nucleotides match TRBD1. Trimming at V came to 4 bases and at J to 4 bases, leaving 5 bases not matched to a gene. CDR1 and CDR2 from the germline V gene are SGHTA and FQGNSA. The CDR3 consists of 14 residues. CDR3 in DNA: TGTGCCAGCAGCTCCGGGACAGGGTATTACGAGCAGTACTTC. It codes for CASSSGTGYYEQYF. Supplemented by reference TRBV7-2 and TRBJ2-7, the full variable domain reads GAGVSQSPSNKVTEKGKDVELRCDPISGHTALYWYRQSLGQGLEFLIYFQGNSAPDKSGLPSDRFSAERTGGSVSTLTIQRTQQEDSAVYLCASSSGTGYYEQYFGPGTRLTVT.

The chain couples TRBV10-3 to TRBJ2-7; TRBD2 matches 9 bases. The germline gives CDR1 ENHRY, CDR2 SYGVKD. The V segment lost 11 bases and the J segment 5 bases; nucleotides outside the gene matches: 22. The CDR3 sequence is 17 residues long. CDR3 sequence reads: CAPREGVAGAPHHEQYF. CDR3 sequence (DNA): TGTGCCCCCCGGGAGGGGGTAGCGGGAGCCCCCCACCACGAGCAGTACTTC.

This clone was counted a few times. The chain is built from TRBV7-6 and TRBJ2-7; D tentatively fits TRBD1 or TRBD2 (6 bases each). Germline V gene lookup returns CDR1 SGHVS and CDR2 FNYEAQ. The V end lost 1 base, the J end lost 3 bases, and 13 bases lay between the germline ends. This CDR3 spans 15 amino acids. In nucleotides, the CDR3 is TGTGCCAGCAGCTTAGTAAAGGGGGGAAGCTACGAGCAGTACTTC. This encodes CASSLVKGGSYEQYF.

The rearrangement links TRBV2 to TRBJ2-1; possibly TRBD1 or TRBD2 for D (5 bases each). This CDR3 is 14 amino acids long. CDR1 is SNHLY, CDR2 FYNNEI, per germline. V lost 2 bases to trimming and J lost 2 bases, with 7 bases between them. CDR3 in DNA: TGTGCCAGCAGTGAACAGGGACCCTACAATGAGCAGTTCTTC. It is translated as CASSEQGPYNEQFF. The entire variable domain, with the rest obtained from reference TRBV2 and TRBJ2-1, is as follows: EPEVTQTPSHQVTQMGQEVILRCVPISNHLYFYWYRQILGQKVEFLVSFYNNEISEKSEIFDDQFSVERPDGSNFTLKIRSTKLEDSAMYFCASSEQGPYNEQFFGPGTRLTVL.

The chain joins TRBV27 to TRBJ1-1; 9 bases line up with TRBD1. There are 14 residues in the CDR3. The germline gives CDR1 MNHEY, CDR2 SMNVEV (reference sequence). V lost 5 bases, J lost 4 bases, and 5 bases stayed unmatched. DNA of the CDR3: TGTGCCAGCAGTGGGACAGGGAGGGTCACTGAAGCTTTCTTT. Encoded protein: CASSGTGRVTEAFF.

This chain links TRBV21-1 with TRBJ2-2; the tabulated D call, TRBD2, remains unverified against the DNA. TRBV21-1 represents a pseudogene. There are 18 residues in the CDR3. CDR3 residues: CASSNLEELAGVTGELFF. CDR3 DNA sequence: TGTGCCAGCAGCAACTTAGAGGAACTAGCGGGAGTCACCGGGGAGCTGTTTTTT.

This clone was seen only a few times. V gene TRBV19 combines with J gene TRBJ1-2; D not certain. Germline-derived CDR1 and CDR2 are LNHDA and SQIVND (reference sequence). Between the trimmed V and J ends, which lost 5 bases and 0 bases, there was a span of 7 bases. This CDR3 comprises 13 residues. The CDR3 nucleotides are TGTGCCAGTAGTCCCATCGCTAACTATGGCTACACCTTC. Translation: CASSPIANYGYTF.

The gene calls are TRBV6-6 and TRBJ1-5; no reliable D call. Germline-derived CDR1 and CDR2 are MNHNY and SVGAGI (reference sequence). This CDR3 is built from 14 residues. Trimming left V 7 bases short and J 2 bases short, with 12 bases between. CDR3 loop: CASTGRVGNQPQHF. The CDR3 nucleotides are TGTGCCAGCACCGGGCGGGTAGGCAATCAGCCCCAGCATTTT.

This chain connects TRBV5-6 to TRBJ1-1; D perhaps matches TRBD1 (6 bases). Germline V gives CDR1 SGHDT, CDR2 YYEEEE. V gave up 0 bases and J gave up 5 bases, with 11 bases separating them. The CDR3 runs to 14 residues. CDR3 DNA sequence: TGTGCCAGCAGCTTGGTGGGGGCTGAGACTGAAGCTTTCTTT. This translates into CASSLVGAETEAFF. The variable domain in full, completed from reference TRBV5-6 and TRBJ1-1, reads DAGVTQSPTHLIKTRGQQVTLRCSPKSGHDTVSWYQQALGQGPQFIFQYYEEEERQRGNFPDRFSGHQFPNYSSELNVNALLLGDSALYLCASSLVGAETEAFFGQGTRLTVV.

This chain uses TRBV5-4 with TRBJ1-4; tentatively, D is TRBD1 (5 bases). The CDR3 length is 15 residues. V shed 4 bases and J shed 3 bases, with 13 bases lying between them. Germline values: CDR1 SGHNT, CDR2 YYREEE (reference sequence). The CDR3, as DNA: TGTGCCAGCAGCCCCGGGGCGGGGGCTAATGAAAAACTGTTTTTT. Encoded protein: CASSPGAGANEKLFF.

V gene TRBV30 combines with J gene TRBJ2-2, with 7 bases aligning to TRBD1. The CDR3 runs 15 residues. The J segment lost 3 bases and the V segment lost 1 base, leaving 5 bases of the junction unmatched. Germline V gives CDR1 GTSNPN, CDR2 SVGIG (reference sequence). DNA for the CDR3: TGTGCCTGGAGTGCCGCTGACAGGGACACCGGGGAGCTGTTTTTT. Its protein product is CAWSAADRDTGELFF.

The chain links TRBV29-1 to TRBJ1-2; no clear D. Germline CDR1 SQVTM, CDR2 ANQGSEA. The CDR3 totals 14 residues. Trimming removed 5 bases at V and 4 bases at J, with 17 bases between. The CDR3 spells CSVCLAGPPYGYTF. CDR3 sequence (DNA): TGCAGCGTTTGCCTGGCAGGCCCACCCTATGGCTACACCTTC.

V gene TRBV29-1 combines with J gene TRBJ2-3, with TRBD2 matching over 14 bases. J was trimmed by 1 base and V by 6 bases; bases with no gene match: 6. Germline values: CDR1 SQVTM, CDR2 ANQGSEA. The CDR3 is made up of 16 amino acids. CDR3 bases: TGCAGCGTCGGGACTAGCGGGAGATCTGGCACAGATACGCAGTATTTT. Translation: CSVGTSGRSGTDTQYF.

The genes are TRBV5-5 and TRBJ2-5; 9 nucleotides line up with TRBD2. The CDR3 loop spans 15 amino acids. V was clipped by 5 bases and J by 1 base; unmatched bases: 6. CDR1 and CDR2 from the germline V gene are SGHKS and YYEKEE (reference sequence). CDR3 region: CASSRSGSTQETQYF. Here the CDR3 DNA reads TGTGCCAGCAGTCGTAGCGGGAGCACCCAAGAGACCCAGTACTTC.

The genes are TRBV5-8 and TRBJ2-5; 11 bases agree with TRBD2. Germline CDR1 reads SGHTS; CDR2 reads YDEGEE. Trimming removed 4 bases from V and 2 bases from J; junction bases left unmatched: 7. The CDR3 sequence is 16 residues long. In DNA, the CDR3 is TGTGCCAGCAGCGCCGGGACTAGCGGAAGACAAGAGACCCAGTACTTC. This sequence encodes CASSAGTSGRQETQYF.

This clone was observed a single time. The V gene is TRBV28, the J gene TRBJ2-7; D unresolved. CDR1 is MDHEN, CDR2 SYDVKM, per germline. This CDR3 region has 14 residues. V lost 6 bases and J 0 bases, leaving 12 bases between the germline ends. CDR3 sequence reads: CASRQLLSSYEQYF. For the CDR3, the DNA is TGTGCCAGCAGACAGCTCCTCTCCTCCTACGAGCAGTACTTC.

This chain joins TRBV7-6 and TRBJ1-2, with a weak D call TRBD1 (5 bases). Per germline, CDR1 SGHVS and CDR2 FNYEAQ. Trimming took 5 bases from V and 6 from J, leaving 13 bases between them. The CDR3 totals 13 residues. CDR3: CASSQDGTNGYTF. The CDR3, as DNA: TGTGCCAGCAGCCAAGATGGGACCAATGGCTACACCTTC.